The rows below give T cell receptor beta chains drawn from one sample of a study of blood T cell repertoires in COVID-19. Clones were read by immunoSEQ multiplex PCR, and TCRdb kept only the in-frame ones, dropping some. The sample carries about 400,000 clones, over 85% recorded once. The sample taken for sequencing was PBMCs or T cells enriched from blood (not recorded which). These receptors were collected from a woman aged 25-40 years who had recovered from COVID-19. Both conserved end residues are part of each CDR3. D genes are given only for firm matches. A row's size may be missing; if present it is once, few, many or a size class.

size,J,D,V,DNA,CDR3
.,TRBJ2-5,TRBD1,TRBV27,TGTGCCAGCAGTTTACGGACAGGGGCTCCCCAAGAGACCCAGTACTTC,CASSLRTGAPQETQYF
.,TRBJ2-5,TRBD2,TRBV5-1,TGCGCCAGCAGCTCACCTAGCGGACCGGCGGAGACCCAGTACTTC,CASSSPSGPAETQYF
.,TRBJ2-7,.,TRBV9,TGTGCCAGCAGCGTAGGTGGCAGCGCCGCCTACGAGCAGTACTTC,CASSVGGSAAYEQYF
.,TRBJ2-7,TRBD1,TRBV2,TGTGCCAGCAGTGAAGAGGTTGGGACAGGGTTCCACGAGCAGTACTTC,CASSEEVGTGFHEQYF
.,TRBJ1-1,.,TRBV19,TGTGCCAGTCGAGTACCCGGGAGCACTGAAGCTTTCTTT,CASRVPGSTEAFF
once,TRBJ2-7,.,TRBV19,TGTGCCAGTAGTATTGGGCGGGGAGCCTACGAGCAGTACTTC,CASSIGRGAYEQYF
.,TRBJ1-4,TRBD1,TRBV12-5,TGTGCTAGTGGCCGGGACAGATCAAATGAAAAACTGTTTTTT,CASGRDRSNEKLFF
few,TRBJ2-7,TRBD1,TRBV7-8,TGTGCCAGCAGCTGGGGGACAGCCTTATCCTACGAGCAGTACTTC,CASSWGTALSYEQYF
.,TRBJ2-5,.,TRBV10-3,TGTGCCATCAGTGAGTCGAGAGGAGGAGAGACCCAGTACTTC,CAISESRGGETQYF
.,TRBJ1-4,TRBD1,TRBV9,TGTGCCAGCAGCGTAGAGCAGGGGGTTAATGAAAAACTGTTTTTT,CASSVEQGVNEKLFF
.,TRBJ1-2,.,TRBV6-5,TGTGCCAGCAGTTATCTGTATGCGGGGGCTATCGGCTACACCTTC,CASSYLYAGAIGYTF
.,TRBJ2-3,TRBD1,TRBV28,TGTGCCAGCAGTTTATGGCAAGGGGGCGCGGATACGCAGTATTTT,CASSLWQGGADTQYF
few,TRBJ2-3,TRBD2,TRBV11-2,TGTGCCAGCGTGGCTAGCGGTTTCACAGATACGCAGTATTTT,CASVASGFTDTQYF
.,TRBJ1-5,TRBD1,TRBV2,TGTGCCAGCAGTGAAGGTTGGAGTATTGGACAGGGCGGGAGCAATCAGCCCCAGCATTTT,CASSEGWSIGQGGSNQPQHF
.,TRBJ2-3,TRBD2,TRBV5-1,TGCGCCAGCTCTAGCGGGACGGACCCTAGCACAGATACGCAGTATTTT,CASSSGTDPSTDTQYF
.,TRBJ2-7,TRBD1,TRBV12-5,TGTGCTAGTGGCGGACAGGCGGACTACGAGCAGTACTTC,CASGGQADYEQYF
.,TRBJ1-1,.,TRBV5-1,TGCGCCAGCAGCTTGGAGCTCCGTAAGAACACTGAAGCTTTCTTT,CASSLELRKNTEAFF
.,TRBJ1-1,TRBD1,TRBV27,TGTGCCAGCAGTTTTAGTACAGGGGGGGGAACTGAAGCTTTCTTT,CASSFSTGGGTEAFF
.,TRBJ2-7,.,TRBV10-3,TGTGCCATCAGTGAGGGTGGCAGGATGACCTACGAGCAGTACTTC,CAISEGGRMTYEQYF
.,TRBJ1-4,.,TRBV28,TGTGCCAGCAGTCAGGTGGTTGAAAAACTGTTTTTT,CASSQVVEKLFF
.,TRBJ2-3,TRBD1,TRBV9,TGTGCCAGCAGCGTTGGGGACAGGGAGGCAGATACGCAGTATTTT,CASSVGDREADTQYF
.,TRBJ2-7,TRBD2,TRBV6-1,TGTGCCAGCAGTGAACGACTAGCGGGGTCCTACGAGCAGTACTTC,CASSERLAGSYEQYF